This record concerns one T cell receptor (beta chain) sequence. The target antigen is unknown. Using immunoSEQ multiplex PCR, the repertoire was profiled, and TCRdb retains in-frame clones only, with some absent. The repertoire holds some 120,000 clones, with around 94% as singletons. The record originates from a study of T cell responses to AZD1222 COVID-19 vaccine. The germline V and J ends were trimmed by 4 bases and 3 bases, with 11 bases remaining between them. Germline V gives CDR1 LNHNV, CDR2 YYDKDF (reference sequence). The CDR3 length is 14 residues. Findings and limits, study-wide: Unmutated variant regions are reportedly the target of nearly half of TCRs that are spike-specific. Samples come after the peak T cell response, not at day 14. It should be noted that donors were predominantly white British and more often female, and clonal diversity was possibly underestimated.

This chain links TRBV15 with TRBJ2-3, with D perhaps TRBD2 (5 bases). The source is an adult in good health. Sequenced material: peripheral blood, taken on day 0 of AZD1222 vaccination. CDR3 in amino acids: CATSIKRGTDTQYF. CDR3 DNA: TGTGCCACCAGCATCAAAAGAGGGACAGATACGCAGTATTTT.